This TCR beta chain was observed in a study of blood T cell repertoires in COVID-19. Across the study: Collection of acute and convalescent COVID-19 samples took place in the United States, Italy and Spain.

All enrollees were roughly 18 to 100 years old and from roughly 26 US areas. Symptom resolution, clearance, or two negative PCRs marked donors in Cohort 3 as recovered. Clones were sequenced by immunoSEQ multiplex PCR, and TCRdb holds only the in-frame ones, with some missing. The data show fewer than 300,000 clones, about nine tenths seen once. The receptor was isolated from a woman in her thirties who had recovered from COVID-19. Source material: PBMCs or T cells enriched from blood (not recorded which).

The CDR3 loop is CASSGAGATYNEQFF. CDR3 nucleotides: TGTGCCAGCAGCGGAGCGGGAGCAACCTACAATGAGCAGTTCTTC. The J gene is TRBJ2-1, the V gene TRBV9, with 8 bases that match TRBD2. The CDR3 is 15 residues long. Germline lookup yields CDR1 SGDLS and CDR2 YYNGEE. Trimming cost V 3 bases and J 2 bases; bases outside gene matches: 4.